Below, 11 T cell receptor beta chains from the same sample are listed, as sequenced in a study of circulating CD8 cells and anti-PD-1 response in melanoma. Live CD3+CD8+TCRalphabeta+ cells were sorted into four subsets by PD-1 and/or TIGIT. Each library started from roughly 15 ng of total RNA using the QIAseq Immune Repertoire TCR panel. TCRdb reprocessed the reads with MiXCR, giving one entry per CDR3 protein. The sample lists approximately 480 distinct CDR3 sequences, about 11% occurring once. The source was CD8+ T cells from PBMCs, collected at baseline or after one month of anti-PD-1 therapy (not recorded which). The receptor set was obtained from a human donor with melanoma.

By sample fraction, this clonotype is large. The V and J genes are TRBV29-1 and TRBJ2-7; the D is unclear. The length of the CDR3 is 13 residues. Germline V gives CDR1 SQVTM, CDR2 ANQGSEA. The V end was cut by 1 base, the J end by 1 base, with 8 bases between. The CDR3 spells CSVEAAGSYEQYF. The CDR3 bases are TGCAGCGTTGAAGCGGCAGGTTCCTACGAGCAGTACTTC.

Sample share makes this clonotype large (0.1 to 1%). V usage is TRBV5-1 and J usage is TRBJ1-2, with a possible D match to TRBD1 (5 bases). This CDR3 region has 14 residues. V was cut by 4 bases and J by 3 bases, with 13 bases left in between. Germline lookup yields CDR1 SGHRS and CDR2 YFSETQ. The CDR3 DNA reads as TGCGCCAGCAGCCCCGGGGGAGACTACTATGGCTACACCTTC. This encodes CASSPGGDYYGYTF.

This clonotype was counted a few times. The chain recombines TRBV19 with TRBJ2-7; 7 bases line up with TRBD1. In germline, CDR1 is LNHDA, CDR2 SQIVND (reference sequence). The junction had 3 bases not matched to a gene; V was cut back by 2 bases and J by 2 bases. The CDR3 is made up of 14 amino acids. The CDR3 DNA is TGTGCCAGTAGTATATCCGGACAGGCCTACGAGCAGTACTTC. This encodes CASSISGQAYEQYF.

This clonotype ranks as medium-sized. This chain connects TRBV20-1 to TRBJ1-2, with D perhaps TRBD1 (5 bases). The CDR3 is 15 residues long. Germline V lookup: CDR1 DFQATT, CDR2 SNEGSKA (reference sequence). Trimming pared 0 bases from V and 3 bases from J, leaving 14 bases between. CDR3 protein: CSARDLIRQYYGYTF. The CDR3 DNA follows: TGCAGTGCTAGAGACCTTATACGACAGTACTATGGCTACACCTTC.

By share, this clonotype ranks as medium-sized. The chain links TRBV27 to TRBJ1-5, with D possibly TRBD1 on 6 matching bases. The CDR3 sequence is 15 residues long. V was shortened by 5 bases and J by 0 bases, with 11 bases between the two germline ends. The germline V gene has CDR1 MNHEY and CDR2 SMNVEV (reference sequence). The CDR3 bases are TGTGCCAGCAGTCTAAGGGGGATTAGCAATCAGCCCCAGCATTTT. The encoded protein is CASSLRGISNQPQHF.

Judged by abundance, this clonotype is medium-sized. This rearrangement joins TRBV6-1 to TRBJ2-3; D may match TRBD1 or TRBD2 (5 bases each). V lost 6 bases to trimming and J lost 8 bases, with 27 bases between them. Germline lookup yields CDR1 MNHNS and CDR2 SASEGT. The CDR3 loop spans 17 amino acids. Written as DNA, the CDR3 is TGTGCCAGCAGAGGAATCCGGGACGCAACTATCGTGGGTACGCAGTATTTT. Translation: CASRGIRDATIVGTQYF.

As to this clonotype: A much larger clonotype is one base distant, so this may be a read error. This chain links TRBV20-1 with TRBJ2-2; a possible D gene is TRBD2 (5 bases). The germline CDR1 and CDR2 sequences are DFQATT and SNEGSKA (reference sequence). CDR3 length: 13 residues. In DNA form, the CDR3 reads TGCAGTGCTAGAGGGGCGAACACCGGGGAGCTGCTTTTT. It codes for CSARGANTGELLF.

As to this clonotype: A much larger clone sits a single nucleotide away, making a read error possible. CDR3 sequence: CASSLAFNEISEQFF. The CDR3 DNA reads as TGTGCCAGCAGCTTAGCGTTCAATGAGATTAGTGAGCAGTTCTTC. The chain is built from TRBV7-9 and TRBJ2-1; D is undetermined. From germline, CDR1 is SEHNR and CDR2 FQNEAQ (reference sequence). The CDR3 has 15 residues. The V end was cut by 0 bases, the J end by 9 bases, with 15 bases between.

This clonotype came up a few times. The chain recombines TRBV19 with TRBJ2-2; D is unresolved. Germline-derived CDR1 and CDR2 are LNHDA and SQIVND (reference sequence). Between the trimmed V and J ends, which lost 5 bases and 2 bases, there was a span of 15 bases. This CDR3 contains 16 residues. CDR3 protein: CASSFSLSANTGELFF. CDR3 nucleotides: TGTGCCAGTAGTTTTTCTTTGTCCGCAAACACCGGGGAGCTGTTTTTT. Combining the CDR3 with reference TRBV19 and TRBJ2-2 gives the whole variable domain DGGITQSPKYLFRKEGQNVTLSCEQNLNHDAMYWYRQDPGQGLRLIYYSQIVNDFQKGDIAEGYSVSREKKESFPLTVTSAQKNPTAFYLCASSFSLSANTGELFFGEGSRLTVL.

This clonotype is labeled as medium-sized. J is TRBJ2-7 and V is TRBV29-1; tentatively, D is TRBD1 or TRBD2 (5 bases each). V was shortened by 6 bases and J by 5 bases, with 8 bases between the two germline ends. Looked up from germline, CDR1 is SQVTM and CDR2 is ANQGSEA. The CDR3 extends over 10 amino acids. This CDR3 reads CSVRGDEQYF. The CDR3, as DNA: TGCAGCGTGAGGGGCGACGAGCAGTACTTC.

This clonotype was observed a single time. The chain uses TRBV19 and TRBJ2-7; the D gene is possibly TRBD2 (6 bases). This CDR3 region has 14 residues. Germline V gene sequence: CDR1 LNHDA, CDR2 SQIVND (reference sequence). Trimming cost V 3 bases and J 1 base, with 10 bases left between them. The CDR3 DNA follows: TGTGCCAGTAGTATCGCTAGCGAATCCTACGAGCAGTACTTC. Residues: CASSIASESYEQYF. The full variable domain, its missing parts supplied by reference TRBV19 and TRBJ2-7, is DGGITQSPKYLFRKEGQNVTLSCEQNLNHDAMYWYRQDPGQGLRLIYYSQIVNDFQKGDIAEGYSVSREKKESFPLTVTSAQKNPTAFYLCASSIASESYEQYFGPGTRLTVT.